These 14 T cell receptor beta chains share one sample of origin, sequenced in a study of blood T cell repertoires in COVID-19. Libraries were prepared by immunoSEQ multiplex PCR; TCRdb keeps only in-frame clonotypes and omits some of them. Altogether approximately 330,000 clones are present, about nine tenths being singletons, with the ten largest covering less than 9.5%. Sample: PBMCs or T cells enriched from blood (not recorded which). These receptors came from a woman under 40 who had recovered from COVID-19.

The V gene is TRBV27, the J gene TRBJ2-2; 9 positions match TRBD2. Germline V gene data show CDR1 as MNHEY and CDR2 as SMNVEV (reference sequence). Trimming took 3 bases from V and 5 from J; bases not matched to a gene: 7. CDR3 length: 16 residues. CDR3 residues: CASSFIAGEVTGELFF. The DNA of the CDR3 is TGTGCCAGCAGTTTCATAGCGGGAGAAGTTACCGGGGAGCTGTTTTTT.

This chain uses TRBV5-1 with TRBJ2-5, with D possibly TRBD2 on 6 matching bases. CDR3 length: 14 residues. Germline V gene sequence: CDR1 SGHRS, CDR2 YFSETQ. The ends were cut back, 4 bases at V and 2 bases at J, with 12 bases in the middle. The CDR3: CASSTRDLQETQYF. DNA for the CDR3: TGCGCCAGCAGCACCCGGGACTTACAAGAGACCCAGTACTTC. The entire variable domain, with the rest obtained from reference TRBV5-1 and TRBJ2-5, is as follows: KAGVTQTPRYLIKTRGQQVTLSCSPISGHRSVSWYQQTPGQGLQFLFEYFSETQRNKGNFPGRFSGRQFSNSRSEMNVSTLELGDSALYLCASSTRDLQETQYFGPGTRLLVL.

The chain recombines TRBV4-1 with TRBJ1-1, with D hard to call. Germline values: CDR1 MGHRA, CDR2 YSYEKL. The germline V and J ends were trimmed by 4 bases and 0 bases, with 12 bases remaining between them. The CDR3 sequence is 15 residues long. The CDR3 sequence: CASSRESGVNTEAFF. The CDR3 DNA reads as TGCGCCAGCAGCCGCGAATCCGGGGTGAACACTGAAGCTTTCTTT.

The V gene is TRBV6-6, the J gene TRBJ1-1; 10 bases are a match to TRBD1. The CDR3 is 16 amino acids. Germline assignment: CDR1 MNHNY and CDR2 SVGAGI (reference sequence). V gave up 4 bases and J gave up 4 bases; unmatched junction bases: 9. CDR3 coding DNA: TGTGCCAGCAGTTCCTTGGACAGGGGGAGAGGCACTGAAGCTTTCTTT. Protein sequence: CASSSLDRGRGTEAFF.

The chain combines TRBV28 with TRBJ1-5, with 8 bases aligning to TRBD1. Germline V gene lookup returns CDR1 MDHEN and CDR2 SYDVKM. The J segment lost 2 bases and the V segment lost 3 bases, leaving 9 bases of the junction unmatched. This CDR3 comprises 17 residues. This CDR3 reads CASSFNLDRVGNQPQHF. The CDR3 DNA sequence: TGTGCCAGCAGTTTCAACCTGGACAGGGTGGGCAATCAGCCCCAGCATTTT.

The V call is TRBV27, the J call TRBJ2-3; 9 nucleotides align to TRBD1. CDR1 is MNHEY, CDR2 SMNVEV, per germline (reference sequence). Losses at the gene ends were 7 bases for V and 4 bases for J; bases not matched to a gene: 9. This CDR3 region has 15 residues. The CDR3 bases are TGTGCCAGCACTAGGACAGGGGTCGGGTCAGATACGCAGTATTTT. It codes for CASTRTGVGSDTQYF.

The J gene is TRBJ2-7, the V gene TRBV6-5, with D maybe TRBD1 (5 bases). CDR1 is MNHEY, CDR2 SVGAGI, per germline. The CDR3 consists of 13 residues. V lost 7 bases to trimming and J lost 3 bases, with 13 bases between them. The CDR3 region is CASMTQGRYEQYF. Written as DNA, the CDR3 is TGTGCCAGCATGACCCAGGGCCGCTACGAGCAGTACTTC.

V gene TRBV7-9 combines with J gene TRBJ1-2; D call uncertain. The germline V gene encodes CDR1 SEHNR and CDR2 FQNEAQ (reference sequence). Trimming removed 5 bases at V and 4 bases at J, with 14 bases between. There are 14 residues in the CDR3. The CDR3 DNA is TGTGCCAGCAGCCCCAAGGCCGGGAGCTATGGCTACACCTTC. It yields the protein CASSPKAGSYGYTF.

This chain uses TRBV30 with TRBJ1-5; D remains unclear. Deletions cut 0 bases from V and 4 bases from J, with 7 bases between. Germline CDR1 reads GTSNPN; CDR2 reads SVGIG (reference sequence). The CDR3 length is 13 residues. CDR3 coding DNA: TGTGCCTGGAGTGTCCTTCGGAATCAGCCCCAGCATTTT. Amino acid sequence: CAWSVLRNQPQHF.

The chain joins TRBV24-1 to TRBJ2-5; 7 bases match TRBD1. CDR3 size: 13 residues. The J segment lost 2 bases and the V segment lost 7 bases, leaving 3 bases of the junction unmatched. Per the germline V gene, CDR1 is KGHDR and CDR2 is SFDVKD. CDR3 amino acids: CATRGTAQETQYF. CDR3 DNA sequence: TGTGCCACCAGGGGGACAGCTCAAGAGACCCAGTACTTC.

V and J are TRBV9 and TRBJ1-1; no clear D gene. Trimming took 0 bases from V and 6 from J, leaving 12 bases between them. Germline-derived CDR1 and CDR2 are SGDLS and YYNGEE. This CDR3 contains 14 residues. CDR3 loop: CASSVGSGRAEAFF. For the CDR3, the DNA is TGTGCCAGCAGCGTAGGGTCGGGGAGGGCTGAAGCTTTCTTT.

The chain joins TRBV10-2 to TRBJ2-3, with 9 bases identical to TRBD2. After removal of 4 bases from V and 4 bases from J, the junction contained 6 bases not matched to a gene. Germline values: CDR1 WSHSY, CDR2 SAAADI. The CDR3 extends over 15 amino acids. The CDR3 spells CASSVLAGVSDTQYF. In nucleotides, the CDR3 is TGCGCCAGCAGTGTATTAGCGGGAGTTTCAGATACGCAGTATTTT.

The chain carries TRBV4-1 and TRBJ2-1; 7 bases agree with TRBD1. The trim removed 5 bases at V and 2 bases at J, leaving 6 bases unmatched. This CDR3 comprises 15 residues. Germline CDR1 is MGHRA and CDR2 is YSYEKL. The CDR3 region has the DNA TGCGCCAGCAGCGACGGACAGGACACCTACAATGAGCAGTTCTTC. Translating it yields CASSDGQDTYNEQFF.

The chain employs TRBV28 and TRBJ2-3, with TRBD2 matching over 12 bases. The CDR3 extends over 18 amino acids. With 2 bases clipped from V and 9 bases from J, the junction kept 15 bases outside the gene matches. CDR1 and CDR2 (germline): MDHEN, SYDVKM. The CDR3 sequence: CASSLGLAGTPRAWTQYF. CDR3 nucleotides: TGTGCCAGCAGTTTAGGACTAGCGGGGACCCCCCGGGCTTGGACGCAGTATTTT.